Listed below are T cell receptor beta chains from one sample, sequenced in a study of blood T cell repertoires in COVID-19. Method: immunoSEQ multiplex PCR; TCRdb's copy keeps in-frame clones and lacks some. The sample lists 200,000 to 250,000 clones; approximately 81% were seen once. The specimen sequenced was peripheral blood. These TCRs come from a woman of 80 years or more with acute or convalescent COVID-19. Both conserved end residues are part of each CDR3. The D gene is left open where the match is weak.

j_gene | v_gene | d_gene | CDR3nt | CDR3aa
TRBJ2-3 | TRBV4-2 | - | TGTGCCAGCAGCCAAGGGCAGGGATCAGATACGCAGTATTTT | CASSQGQGSDTQYF
TRBJ1-2 | TRBV19 | - | TGTGCCAGTAGCCCCGACGCAAGTCGAGGGGGCTACACCTTC | CASSPDASRGGYTF
TRBJ2-1 | TRBV3-1/TRBV3-2 | TRBD2 | TGTGCCAGCAGCCAAAGCGGGGGCTCCTACAATGAGCAGTTCTTC | CASSQSGGSYNEQFF
TRBJ2-3 | TRBV7-3 | - | TGTGCCAGCAGTTCTATACCCATCGATACGCAGTATTTT | CASSSIPIDTQYF
TRBJ2-7 | TRBV30 | TRBD1 | TGTGCCTCGGGGACAGGCCCCGAGCAGTACTTC | CASGTGPEQYF
TRBJ1-1 | TRBV5-4 | - | TGTGCCAGCAGCTTGGACCCTGGGGGCAGGGACACTGAAGCTTTCTTT | CASSLDPGGRDTEAFF
TRBJ2-1 | TRBV30 | TRBD2 | TGTGCCTGGGGGACGGGACTAGCGGGGGGCAAGCAGTTCTTC | CAWGTGLAGGKQFF
TRBJ1-1 | TRBV28 | - | TGTGCCAGCGCCAAAGGGGTTGGGGCTTTCTTT | CASAKGVGAFF
TRBJ1-5 | TRBV4-1 | - | TGCGCCAGCAGCCAGCCCGGTCAGCCCCAGCATTTT | CASSQPGQPQHF
TRBJ2-5 | TRBV7-9 | TRBD1 | TGTGCCAGCAACAGAGGCCCGGGACAGGGAGAGACCCAGTACTTC | CASNRGPGQGETQYF
TRBJ2-7 | TRBV18 | - | TGTGCCAGCTCACCGGGGCAGGTCTCCTACGAGCAGTACTTC | CASSPGQVSYEQYF
TRBJ2-1 | TRBV20-1 | - | TGCAGTGCCGTTCACAATGAGCAGTTCTTC | CSAVHNEQFF
TRBJ1-4 | TRBV3-1/TRBV3-2 | - | TGTGCCAGCAGCCAAGTAGGGCGGGGTGACAATGAAAAACTGTTTTTT | CASSQVGRGDNEKLFF
TRBJ2-7 | TRBV7-2 | TRBD1 | TGTGCCAGCAGCGCGGGACAGGTAAAGGCGCACGAGCAGTACTTC | CASSAGQVKAHEQYF
TRBJ2-5 | TRBV6-5 | TRBD2 | TGTGCCAGCAGTTACTCGGGGGGGCAAGAGACCCAGTACTTC | CASSYSGGQETQYF
TRBJ1-6 | TRBV3-1/TRBV3-2 | - | TGTGCCAGCAGCAGTAGACAGAGCTCCTATAATTCACCCCTCCACTTT | CASSSRQSSYNSPLHF
TRBJ1-2 | TRBV13 | TRBD1 | TGTGCCAGCAGCCCAGGACAGGGAGTCTATGGCTACACCTTC | CASSPGQGVYGYTF
TRBJ1-2 | TRBV24-1 | - | TGTGCCACCAGTGACTCTTACAGGGCCCATGGCTACACCTTC | CATSDSYRAHGYTF
TRBJ1-1 | TRBV4-2 | - | TGTGCCAGCAGCCAAGATCTTCGCGGACAGATGAACACTGAAGCTTTCTTT | CASSQDLRGQMNTEAFF
TRBJ1-1 | TRBV20-1 | - | TGCAGTGCTAGTAGCGGCAGGGGAAGTCCTGAAGCTTTCTTT | CSASSGRGSPEAFF
TRBJ2-5 | TRBV3-1/TRBV3-2 | TRBD2 | TGTGCCAGCAGCCTCCCCGCTAGCGGGGGGTCGGAGACCCAGTACTTC | CASSLPASGGSETQYF